This T cell receptor (beta chain) was recovered during a study of cytomegalovirus exposure and HLA in healthy donors. General study findings and limits: With high specificity and sensitivity, the classifier reportedly diagnosed cytomegalovirus status. In most subjects, TCR beta sequences reportedly gave accurate predictions of HLA-A and HLA-B alleles. According to the study, 150 to 200 TCR beta chains were cytomegalovirus-associated.

Germline V gene sequence: CDR1 MNHEY, CDR2 SMNVEV (reference sequence). The CDR3 extends over 16 amino acids. Losses at the gene ends were 5 bases for V and 8 bases for J; bases not matched to a gene: 9. PCR amplification relied on 60 Vbeta primers (plus 13 Jbeta primers). Clones were read by immunoSEQ multiplex PCR, and TCRdb kept only the in-frame ones, dropping some. The table lists around 170,000 clones, approximately 83% of them singletons, with 1.5% in the top ten. Note on this clone: Its matching antigen is unknown.

Whereas donors were nominally healthy upon sampling, unrecorded immune exposures were probable. The rearrangement links TRBV27 to TRBJ1-6; 10 bases are a match to TRBD1. The receptor was derived from a woman under 30 in good health and CMV-seronegative. Sequencing was carried out using PBMCs. This CDR3 is CASSPGAGTGDSPLHF. CDR3 bases: TGTGCCAGCAGTCCTGGGGCCGGGACAGGGGATTCACCCCTCCACTTT.